The following is a T cell receptor (beta chain) sequence with its context. Antigen: not known. V lost 5 bases, J lost 2 bases, and 18 bases lay in between. This CDR3 has 17 amino acids. The germline gives CDR1 SEHNR, CDR2 FQNEAQ (reference sequence). Regarding time point: week 5, during vaccination. Every vaccination contained 300 ug of the mutant IDH1 20-mer peptide and was paired with topical imiquimod. This entry comes from a study of a mutant IDH1 vaccine in newly diagnosed glioma. Using immunoSEQ multiplex PCR, the repertoire was profiled, and TCRdb retains in-frame clones only, with some absent. The sample includes around 35,000 clones, about 86% seen only once; the top ten take nearly 25%.

Sequences were derived from PBMCs, sampled from a glioma patient whose treatment included an IDH1 peptide vaccine. This receptor was obtained from a man aged 30-40 years with glioma. The V gene is TRBV7-9, the J gene TRBJ2-2, with D possibly matching TRBD1 (5 bases). In DNA form, the CDR3 reads TGTGCCAGCAGCCCTCCCCCCCGGACACTAAACACCGGGGAGCTGTTTTTT. Amino acid sequence: CASSPPPRTLNTGELFF.